These 17 T cell receptor beta chains came from one sample sequenced in a study of blood T cell repertoires in COVID-19. The assay was immunoSEQ multiplex PCR, and TCRdb's table has in-frame clones only and misses some. The table has a few hundred thousand clones, more than 75% seen once. Sequencing was performed on PBMCs or T cells enriched from blood (not recorded which). Receptors originate from a woman aged 45 to 65 who had recovered from COVID-19.

The rearrangement joins TRBV15 to TRBJ2-7; tentative D call: TRBD2 (6 bases). This CDR3 region has 15 residues. The germline V and J ends were trimmed by 0 bases and 2 bases, with 11 bases remaining between them. The germline V gene has CDR1 LNHNV and CDR2 YYDKDF (reference sequence). The CDR3 DNA reads as TGTGCCACCAGCAGAGATGGACTACCCACCTACGAGCAGTACTTC. Translated: CATSRDGLPTYEQYF.

J is TRBJ2-1 and V is TRBV11-2; 9 bases fit TRBD2. This CDR3 is built from 16 residues. Germline trimming cut 1 base from V and 4 bases from J; bases unmatched to any gene: 5. Germline CDR1 is SGHAT and CDR2 is FQNNGV. DNA for the CDR3: TGTGCCAGCAGCTTAGTGGCGGGAGGGAGTTACAATGAGCAGTTCTTC. Translating it yields CASSLVAGGSYNEQFF.

The chain is built from TRBV20-1 and TRBJ2-1, with a possible D match to TRBD1 (6 bases). Germline CDR1 is DFQATT and CDR2 is SNEGSKA (reference sequence). V gave up 6 bases and J gave up 9 bases, with 12 bases separating them. There are 11 residues in the CDR3. CDR3 sequence reads: CSAATGFEQFF. CDR3 nucleotides: TGCAGTGCAGCAACAGGGTTTGAGCAGTTCTTC.

CDR3 DNA sequence: TGTGCCAGTAAGAATTCCACAGGGCTGGCTAATGAAAAACTGTTTTTT. Protein sequence: CASKNSTGLANEKLFF. The chain combines TRBV5-5 with TRBJ1-4; weak D call: TRBD1 (6 bases). The ends were cut back, 8 bases at V and 3 bases at J, with 20 bases in the middle. The CDR3 totals 16 residues. The germline gives CDR1 SGHKS, CDR2 YYEKEE (reference sequence).

The chain links TRBV28 to TRBJ2-7; 8 bases agree with TRBD1. V shed 4 bases, J shed 6 bases, and the junction held 17 bases outside the gene matches. CDR1 and CDR2 from the germline V gene are MDHEN and SYDVKM. This CDR3 spans 17 amino acids. The CDR3 coding sequence is TGTGCCAGCAGTTCGCCGTATGGACAGGGACTCTCCGCCGAGCAGTACTTC. Translation gives CASSSPYGQGLSAEQYF.

This chain uses TRBV6-6 with TRBJ2-1; possibly TRBD2 for D (7 bases). Germline-derived CDR1 and CDR2 are MNHNY and SVGAGI (reference sequence). The V gene lost 6 bases and the J gene lost 11 bases, with 20 bases spanning the gap. There are 14 residues in the CDR3. The CDR3 region has the DNA TGTGCCAGCAGGAACGTTCAGGGGACTAATCAGCAGTTCTTC. As protein: CASRNVQGTNQQFF.

The chain recombines TRBV6-5 with TRBJ2-7; 12 positions match TRBD2. Germline V gene data show CDR1 as MNHEY and CDR2 as SVGAGI. This CDR3 spans 15 amino acids. Unmatched junction bases numbered 2, after V lost 0 bases and J lost 5 bases. The CDR3: CASSYSTSGRNEQYF. The DNA for the CDR3 is TGTGCCAGCAGTTACTCGACTAGCGGGAGAAACGAGCAGTACTTC.

J is TRBJ2-7 and V is TRBV7-8; no firm D call. This CDR3 has 12 residues. CDR1 and CDR2 from the germline V gene are SGHVS and FQNEAQ. V lost 2 bases and J 6 bases, leaving 8 bases between the germline ends. Here the CDR3 reads CASSLKSFEQYF. The CDR3 bases are TGTGCCAGCAGCTTAAAATCGTTCGAGCAGTACTTC.

A remark on this clone: In the same sample, other DNA sequences code for this CDR3. This chain uses TRBV7-2 with TRBJ2-1; D is possibly TRBD2 (6 bases). CDR1 is SGHTA and CDR2 is FQGNSA in the germline V gene. There are 14 residues in the CDR3. Trimming removed 2 bases from V and 3 bases from J, with 8 bases in between. The CDR3 nucleotides are TGTGCCAGCAGCTTACGGCGGGGCTACAATGAGCAGTTCTTC. Translating it yields CASSLRRGYNEQFF. Full variable domain (remainder filled in from reference TRBV7-2 and TRBJ2-1): GAGVSQSPSNKVTEKGKDVELRCDPISGHTALYWYRQSLGQGLEFLIYFQGNSAPDKSGLPSDRFSAERTGGSVSTLTIQRTQQEDSAVYLCASSLRRGYNEQFFGPGTRLTVL.

The J gene is TRBJ2-3, the V gene TRBV7-2; possible D gene TRBD2, 7 bases. The CDR3 loop spans 19 amino acids. Germline loops: CDR1 SGHTA, CDR2 FQGNSA. V shed 1 base and J shed 2 bases, with 22 bases lying between them. CDR3 bases: TGTGCCAGCAGCTTAGTCGGGGGGCTAGCGGCGATGAACACAGATACGCAGTATTTT. The encoded protein is CASSLVGGLAAMNTDTQYF.

The chain recombines TRBV27 with TRBJ1-6; TRBD1 matches 8 bases. CDR1 is MNHEY and CDR2 is SMNVEV in the germline V gene (reference sequence). J was trimmed by 4 bases and V by 5 bases; bases with no gene match: 4. This CDR3 is built from 15 residues. CDR3 sequence: CASSPGTGYNSPLHF. For the CDR3, the DNA is TGTGCCAGCAGTCCCGGGACAGGTTATAATTCACCCCTCCACTTT.

This clone showed up just a few times. One junction end disagrees with the germline gene, perhaps due to a read error. The rearrangement joins TRBV7-7 to TRBJ2-1, with a weak D call TRBD2 (5 bases). The CDR3 loop spans 15 amino acids. Germline-derived CDR1 and CDR2 are SSHAT and FNYEAQ (reference sequence). The CDR3 spells CASSLTRERQSEQFF. CDR3 sequence (DNA): TGTGCTAGCAGCTTAACTAGAGAGCGGCAGAGTGAGCAGTTCTTC.

This chain links TRBV28 with TRBJ1-5, with TRBD1 as a possible D gene (5 bases). The length of the CDR3 is 14 residues. The germline CDR1 and CDR2 sequences are MDHEN and SYDVKM. V gave up 3 bases and J gave up 3 bases, with 9 bases separating them. CDR3 DNA: TGTGCCAGCAGTTTCGGGGGTGCCAATCAGCCCCAGCATTTT. It yields the protein CASSFGGANQPQHF.

This clone was observed once. The chain uses TRBV7-8 and TRBJ2-5; D gene unclear. Trimming removed 6 bases at V and 1 base at J, with 12 bases between. Per germline, CDR1 SGHVS and CDR2 FQNEAQ. The CDR3 has 14 residues. Written as DNA, the CDR3 is TGTGCCAGCAGTTGGAGAACTCCCCAAGAGACCCAGTACTTC. As protein: CASSWRTPQETQYF. Looking up the rest from reference TRBV7-8 and TRBJ2-5 gives the full variable domain: GAGVSQSPRYKVAKRGQDVALRCDPISGHVSLFWYQQALGQGPEFLTYFQNEAQLDKSGLPSDRFFAERPEGSVSTLKIQRTQQEDSAVYLCASSWRTPQETQYFGPGTRLLVL.

The chain has TRBV5-4 and TRBJ2-7; TRBD2 matches 7 bases. Unmatched junction bases numbered 9, after V lost 3 bases and J lost 3 bases. Germline values: CDR1 SGHNT, CDR2 YYREEE (reference sequence). This CDR3 spans 15 amino acids. The CDR3 DNA sequence: TGTGCCAGCAGCTCGGGGCGGGAGTTTCTCTACGAGCAGTACTTC. It is translated as CASSSGREFLYEQYF. The whole variable domain, filled in from reference TRBV5-4 and TRBJ2-7, reads ETGVTQSPTHLIKTRGQQVTLRCSSQSGHNTVSWYQQALGQGPQFIFQYYREEENGRGNFPPRFSGLQFPNYSSELNVNALELDDSALYLCASSSGREFLYEQYFGPGTRLTVT.

The V call is TRBV4-1, the J call TRBJ1-5; D gene uncertain. Trimming shortened V by 8 bases and J by 0 bases, and 11 bases separated the two germline ends. CDR1 is MGHRA and CDR2 is YSYEKL in the germline V gene. The CDR3 runs to 14 residues. CDR3 coding DNA: TGCGCCAGCGGCGGCCGGAATAGCAATCAGCCCCAGCATTTT. Amino acids: CASGGRNSNQPQHF.

The rearrangement links TRBV25-1 to TRBJ1-6, with TRBD1 identical over 11 bases. The V gene's germline CDR1 is MGHDK and CDR2 SYGVNS. CDR3 length equals 18 residues. V was pared by 6 bases and J by 0 bases, with 7 bases of the junction left unmatched. The CDR3 spells CASRGTGGYSSYNSPLHF. CDR3 bases: TGTGCCAGCAGGGGGACAGGGGGGTATAGCTCCTATAATTCACCCCTCCACTTT. The whole variable domain, filled in from reference TRBV25-1 and TRBJ1-6, reads EADIYQTPRYLVIGTGKKITLECSQTMGHDKMYWYQQDPGMELHLIHYSYGVNSTEKGDLSSESTVSRIRTEHFPLTLESARPSHTSQYLCASRGTGGYSSYNSPLHFGNGTRLTVT.